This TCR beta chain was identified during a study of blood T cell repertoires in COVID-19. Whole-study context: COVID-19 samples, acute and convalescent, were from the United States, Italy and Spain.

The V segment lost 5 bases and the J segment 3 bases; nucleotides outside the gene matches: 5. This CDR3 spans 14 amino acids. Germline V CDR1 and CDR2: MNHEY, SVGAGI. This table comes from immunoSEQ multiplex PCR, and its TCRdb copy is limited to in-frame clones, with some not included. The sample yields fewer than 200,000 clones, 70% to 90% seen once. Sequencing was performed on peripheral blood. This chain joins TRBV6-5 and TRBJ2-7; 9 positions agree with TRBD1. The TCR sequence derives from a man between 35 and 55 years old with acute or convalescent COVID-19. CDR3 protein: CASSIQGADYEQYF. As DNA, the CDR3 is TGTGCCAGCAGTATACAGGGGGCGGACTACGAGCAGTACTTC.